This T cell receptor (beta chain) was sequenced during a study of blood T cell repertoires in COVID-19. For the study at large: The United States, Italy and Spain were the sources of the acute and convalescent COVID-19 samples. PBMCs, B-cell-depleted T cells, or T cells were the source of the cDNA or gDNA that made up the material.

Study processing details: The assay estimated nucleated cells by amplifying reference gene primers. Assay used: immunoSEQ multiplex PCR; TCRdb lists only in-frame clones, some missing. V and J calls and clone size are given by that table; D and trimming were obtained from the DNA. The sample shows 40,000 to 50,000 clones, more than 75% of them seen only once. Losses at the gene ends were 6 bases for V and 3 bases for J; bases not matched to a gene: 4. In germline, CDR1 is MNHEY, CDR2 SMNVEV (reference sequence). The length of the CDR3 is 13 residues. V is TRBV27 and J is TRBJ2-7, with TRBD1 matching over 8 bases. Material for sequencing was peripheral blood. The TCR sequence derives from a human donor in a cohort sampled during active COVID-19. CDR3 residues: CASRTGARYEQYF. CDR3 bases: TGTGCCAGCAGGACAGGGGCGCGCTACGAGCAGTACTTC.